Below, 13 T cell receptor beta chains from the same sample are listed, as sequenced in a study of neurological immune-mediated disorders. Time point in this sample: longitudinal time-point 2. TCRdb itself ran the 5' RACE reads through MiXCR, one entry per CDR3 protein. The repertoire holds about 90,000 distinct CDR3 sequences, under 15% seen once, with about 5% in the top ten. The specimen sequenced was PBMCs. The receptors originated from a female donor with HTLV-1-associated myelopathy (HAM/TSP).

This clonotype was observed a few times. A read error may explain this, as a much larger clone is one base away. This sequence joins TRBV4-1 and TRBJ1-6; no firm D call. Per germline, CDR1 MGHRA and CDR2 YSYEKL. V dropped 1 base and J dropped 0 bases, with 13 bases sitting between them. The CDR3 has 18 amino acids. DNA for the CDR3: TGCGCCAGCAGCCAAGTTGCCCATATGAGCTCCTATAATTCACCCCTCCACTTT. Its translation: CASSQVAHMSSYNSPLHF.

The chain couples TRBV20-1 to TRBJ2-3, with 9 bases lining up with TRBD2. There are 15 residues in the CDR3. Germline values: CDR1 DFQATT, CDR2 SNEGSKA (reference sequence). The V and J ends lost 6 bases and 1 base, in that order; junction bases with no gene match: 8. CDR3 sequence: CSASIAGDGTDTQYF. CDR3 sequence (DNA): TGCAGTGCAAGCATAGCGGGGGACGGCACAGATACGCAGTATTTT.

This clonotype was recorded at least ten times. The chain couples TRBV10-3 to TRBJ2-7, with 9 nucleotides matching TRBD2. The junction had 8 bases not matched to a gene; V was cut back by 6 bases and J by 5 bases. CDR3 length: 14 residues. CDR1 and CDR2 (germline): ENHRY, SYGVKD. CDR3 in DNA: TGTGCCATCAGAGGGACTAGCAGAGGACACGAGCAGTACTTC. Translating gives CAIRGTSRGHEQYF.

This clonotype has a count of ten or more. The genes are TRBV20-1 and TRBJ2-7, with D possibly being TRBD2 (6 bases). Germline V CDR1 and CDR2: DFQATT, SNEGSKA (reference sequence). This CDR3 is built from 14 residues. V dropped 0 bases and J dropped 1 base, with 10 bases sitting between them. The CDR3 loop reads CSARDLGGSYEQYF. DNA of the CDR3: TGCAGTGCTAGAGATTTGGGGGGATCCTACGAGCAGTACTTC.

Remarks on this clonotype: A much more abundant neighbour one base away suggests this may be a read error. The rearrangement uses TRBV29-1 and TRBJ1-1; D is unclear. CDR3 length: 12 amino acids. Germline CDR1 reads SQVTM; CDR2 reads ANQGSEA. Written as DNA, the CDR3 is TGCAGCGTTGCATGGGAGGGTACTGAAGGTTTCTTT. The encoded protein is CSVAWEGTEGFF.

V usage is TRBV5-1 and J usage is TRBJ2-7; 9 positions agree with TRBD1. From germline, CDR1 is SGHRS and CDR2 YFSETQ. The CDR3 runs to 14 residues. After removal of 4 bases from V and 5 bases from J, the junction contained 7 bases not matched to a gene. The CDR3 sequence: CASSTSGTGNEQYF. CDR3 DNA: TGCGCCAGCAGCACATCCGGGACAGGGAACGAGCAGTACTTC.

This clonotype occurred a few times. This chain connects TRBV6-1 to TRBJ2-7; a possible D gene is TRBD1 (5 bases). Germline V gives CDR1 MNHNS, CDR2 SASEGT. The CDR3 has 14 amino acids. Trimming took off 7 bases at V and 2 bases at J, with 15 bases between the two ends. This CDR3 reads CASKGAGLTYEQYF. In nucleotides, the CDR3 is TGTGCCAGCAAAGGGGCCGGGTTGACCTACGAGCAGTACTTC.

There are many counts of this clonotype. The V call is TRBV27, the J call TRBJ2-3; D ambiguous. The ends were cut back, 2 bases at V and 1 base at J, with 4 bases in the middle. Germline lookup yields CDR1 MNHEY and CDR2 SMNVEV (reference sequence). The CDR3 spans 13 residues. The CDR3: CASSLRGTDTQYF. In nucleotides, the CDR3 is TGTGCCAGCAGTTTAAGAGGCACAGATACGCAGTATTTT.

On this clonotype itself: A much larger clonotype is one base distant, so this may be a read error. The chain joins TRBV3-1 to TRBJ2-2; a possible D gene is TRBD2 (5 bases). This CDR3 comprises 15 residues. CDR1 and CDR2 from the germline V gene are LGHDT and YNNKEL (reference sequence). In DNA, the CDR3 is TGTGCCAGCAGCCAAGAATCAGGACTCACCTGGGAGCTGTTTTTT. Translating it yields CASSQESGLTWELFF.

This clonotype was detected many times. This sequence joins TRBV5-1 and TRBJ2-6; D remains unclear. V gave up 0 bases and J gave up 0 bases, with 7 bases separating them. The CDR3 consists of 16 residues. The germline CDR1 and CDR2 sequences are SGHRS and YFSETQ. CDR3 bases: TGCGCCAGCAGCTTGGATCCAGTCTCTGGGGCCAACGTCCTGACTTTC. Translating it yields CASSLDPVSGANVLTF. Supplemented by reference TRBV5-1 and TRBJ2-6, the full variable domain reads KAGVTQTPRYLIKTRGQQVTLSCSPISGHRSVSWYQQTPGQGLQFLFEYFSETQRNKGNFPGRFSGRQFSNSRSEMNVSTLELGDSALYLCASSLDPVSGANVLTFGAGSRLTVL.

This clonotype was counted ten times or more. This chain joins TRBV28 and TRBJ2-1, with D perhaps matching TRBD2 (7 bases). The V gene's germline CDR1 is MDHEN and CDR2 SYDVKM. This CDR3 contains 16 residues. Trimming pared 7 bases from V and 0 bases from J, leaving 16 bases between. This CDR3 reads CASTSRGGSSYNEQFF. CDR3 DNA sequence: TGTGCCAGCACCTCAAGGGGGGGGAGCTCCTACAATGAGCAGTTCTTC.

This clonotype occurred many times. The CDR3 spells CASSQGGVAFF. In DNA form, the CDR3 reads TGTGCCAGCAGCCAAGGAGGGGTGGCTTTCTTT. J is TRBJ1-1 and V is TRBV3-1; a weak D match, TRBD1 (5 bases). The germline CDR1 and CDR2 sequences are LGHDT and YNNKEL (reference sequence). The CDR3 consists of 11 residues. The V end lost 1 base, the J end lost 11 bases, and 8 bases lay between the germline ends.

This clonotype was recorded at least ten times. The CDR3 bases are TGTGCCAGCAGCTTAGTTCCCCTTAGCGGGGGCCCCACAGATACGCAGTATTTT. Protein sequence: CASSLVPLSGGPTDTQYF. The chain recombines TRBV7-3 with TRBJ2-3; 9 bases are shared with TRBD2. The CDR3 length is 18 residues. Germline CDR1 reads SGHTA; CDR2 reads FQGTGA. The J segment lost 2 bases and the V segment lost 2 bases, leaving 11 bases of the junction unmatched.